This TCR beta chain was profiled in a study of cytomegalovirus exposure and HLA in healthy donors. The sample holds one count of this clone. With 60 Vbeta and 13 Jbeta primers, the PCR was carried out. Sequencing used immunoSEQ multiplex PCR; TCRdb keeps in-frame clones, though not all of them. The sample has around 170,000 clones, 65% to 85% seen once. This CDR3 region has 13 residues. The germline CDR1 and CDR2 sequences are MNHEY and SMNVEV (reference sequence). Trimming took 6 bases from V and 7 from J, leaving 13 bases between them. The gene calls are TRBV27 and TRBJ2-1; weak D call: TRBD1 (6 bases). The source is a girl aged 5 to 17 in good health and CMV-seropositive. Sequencing used PBMCs. The CDR3 sequence is CASSRGGGNEQFF. In DNA, the CDR3 is TGTGCCAGCAGCAGGGGCGGTGGTAATGAGCAGTTCTTC.